These 5 T cell receptor beta chains originate from one sample sequenced in a study of CD4 and CD8 cells across lung adenocarcinoma regions. TCRdb recomputed calls from the PCR reads with MiXCR, one row per CDR3 protein. The table has 15,000 to 20,000 distinct CDR3 sequences, 50% seen once; the top ten hold approximately 31%. The sample comprised CD8+ T cells from the margin of a lung tumor. The receptors derive from a male donor with lung adenocarcinoma. The CD4 and CD8 labels of this study may be unreliable.

The chain combines TRBV4-2 with TRBJ1-6; weak D call: TRBD1 (5 bases). V dropped 1 base and J dropped 9 bases, with 13 bases sitting between them. The CDR3 runs to 15 residues. Germline values: CDR1 LGHNA, CDR2 YNFKEQ. The CDR3 reads CASSQVGRESSPLHF. The CDR3 DNA follows: TGTGCCAGCAGCCAAGTCGGCAGGGAAAGTTCACCCCTCCACTTT.

A note on this clonotype: Mismatch with germline at one junction end may stem from a read error. This chain links TRBV10-2 with TRBJ2-4; D may correspond to TRBD1 or TRBD2 (6 bases each). This CDR3 comprises 17 residues. The germline V gene encodes CDR1 WSHSY and CDR2 SAAADI. In nucleotides, the CDR3 is TGCGCCAGCAGTGACCGTCTCGGGGGCCTAGCCCAAAACATCCAGTACTTC. Amino acids: CASSDRLGGLAQNIQYF.

A few counts support this clonotype. The V and J genes are TRBV14 and TRBJ2-7, with 7 nucleotides matching TRBD1. Trimming took 1 base from V and 5 from J; bases not matched to a gene: 11. Germline CDR1 reads SGHDN; CDR2 reads FVKESK. The CDR3 contains 16 residues. In DNA, the CDR3 is TGTGCCAGCAGCCAAGCCCGCAGGACAAGGGGGCACGAGCAGTACTTC. This translates into CASSQARRTRGHEQYF.

In its sample, this clonotype was seen once. The V call is TRBV6-1, the J call TRBJ2-5, with D possibly matching TRBD2 (5 bases). The CDR3 runs 14 residues. V was clipped by 4 bases and J by 5 bases, with 14 bases between them. Germline lookup yields CDR1 MNHNS and CDR2 SASEGT. The CDR3 DNA follows: TGTGCCAGCAGTGCTTGGAGGCCTGGGGAGACCCAGTACTTC. It translates to CASSAWRPGETQYF.

The rearrangement joins TRBV6-5 to TRBJ1-1; no definite D call. The CDR3 consists of 14 residues. Per germline, CDR1 MNHEY and CDR2 SVGAGI. V was shortened by 0 bases and J by 8 bases, with 13 bases between the two germline ends. The CDR3 here is CASSYSTFASEAFF. The CDR3 DNA sequence: TGTGCCAGCAGTTACTCGACGTTTGCGTCCGAAGCTTTCTTT.